This TCR beta chain was sequenced during a study of vaccination and CD4 T cells after COVID-19 (dated 2022 in TCRdb). With respect to the entire study: In the convalescent cohort there were six males and four females, among whom were two Hispanic individuals, seven Caucasians, two Asians and one multiracial person. Participants received two doses of either the Pfizer-BioNTech BNT162b2 vaccine (n=8) or the Moderna mRNA-1273 vaccine (n=2). Post-COVID blood samples were collected from convalescent patients a median of roughly 100 days after diagnosis, with a range of roughly 30 to 170 days. The time from the second vaccine dose to post-vaccine blood sampling had a median of roughly 77 days and ranged from roughly 12 to 241 days. The cultures were stimulated with overlapping spike peptide pools from SARS-CoV-2 and from the common cold coronaviruses HCoV-NL63, HCoV-OC43 and HCoV-229E. Control cultures received a CEFX viral epitope pool as the positive control, an HIV-1 Nef peptide pool as the negative control, or no peptide. The spike-specific CD4+ TCR repertoire was compared before and after mRNA vaccination in approximately ten COVID-19 convalescent patients and a few infection-naive healthy vaccine recipients. In an earlier paper using these donors, memory CD4+ T cell crossreactivity between SARS-CoV-2 and common cold coronavirus spike proteins was assessed at the TCR clonotype level.

This sample's treatment or condition label indicates: roughly 11-day PBMC culture with coronavirus spike peptide pools or control peptides (ViraFEST assay). CD4+ T cells from unexposed donors were collected before the COVID-19 pandemic (2011-2018). The ViraFEST assay, used in the study, expanded antigen-specific T cells with peptide pools and then identified the expanded clonotypes through TCR sequencing. Each well held about 1.8 million PBMCs cultured with about 9.8 ug/ml peptide pools in IMDM containing approximately 5% human AB serum and roughly 9 IU/ml IL-2. Half of the culture medium was replaced with fresh IL-2-containing medium on days 3 and 7. After 10 days of culture, CD4+ T cells were isolated by negative selection using the EasySep CD4+ T cell isolation kit. Unexposed donor CD4+ T cells were tested for reactivity to SARS-CoV-2 S and N and four common cold coronavirus spike pools, as cell number allowed. Ficoll-Paque Plus gradient centrifugation was used to isolate PBMCs from whole blood, and the isolated PBMCs were then either used fresh or cryopreserved at -140C. Triplicate wells were generally used for each culture condition. The leukapheresis product for the unexposed donors was obtained through commercial purchase.

Library prep was done by PCR. At the Johns Hopkins FTIC core, DNA from the cultured CD4+ T cells underwent TCR sequencing with the Oncomine TCR Beta short-read assay. The QIAamp micro DNA kit was used to extract genomic DNA from the cultured CD4+ T cells. Oncomine TCR Beta libraries from cultured CD4+ T cells were pooled using unique dual indexes and sequenced on an Illumina iSeq 100. The authors' analysis ran thus. Non-productive sequences were filtered out, and CDR3s that did not start with C, did not end with F or W, or were shorter than 7 amino acids were discarded. Antigen-specific clonotypes were identified with the MANAFEST web application by comparing peptide-stimulated wells with reference and other culture wells. Positive clones required FDR below 0.05, an odds ratio above 5, and productive frequency above 0.1% in at least two of three replicate wells. A clonotype was classed as cross-reactive if the clonotype showed significant expansion both in SARS-CoV-2 spike wells and in at least one common cold coronavirus spike condition. Similarity between CDR3 sequences was evaluated in R version 3.6.1 using Levenshtein distances (stringdist) and unrooted phylogenetic trees (ape). The public reads were reprocessed in TCRdb via fastp at Q25 and MiXCR, keeping in-frame beta chains. Each record represents a unique CDR3 protein, reported with the most common genes and DNA among its rows. The V and J calls, along with clone size, are taken from TCRdb and not from the paper's own processing. This sample holds 12,000 or so distinct CDR3 sequences; 30% to 45% were observed only once. Clones ranked in the top ten supply about 15% of the sample.

This clonotype has just a few counts. Its cognate antigen has yet to be identified. Base qualities are not at hand, and no much larger clone is one base apart. General study outcomes and caveats: Only a relatively small number of convalescent patients were included in the study, and early timepoints following natural infection were not analyzed. Although the median number of SARS-CoV-2-reactive clonotypes went up from roughly 19 after infection to around 39 after vaccination, the increase was not significant. Among convalescent patients, a median about 86% of the SARS-CoV-2-reactive clones seen after vaccination appeared only after vaccination, which suggests priming specific to the vaccine. Nearly all vaccine-specific clones in convalescent patients (304 of 307) were mono-reactive for SARS-CoV-2 spike rather than cross-reactive with common cold coronaviruses.

Between the V and J ends, shortened by 0 bases and 4 bases respectively, the junction contains 7 bases. Taken from cysteine to phenylalanine, the CDR3 has 15 residues. Just CDR3 DNA is preserved here, 45 bases in frame from base 1. The germline V gene encodes CDR1 SGHAT and CDR2 FQNNGV. The source material was CD4+ T cells from blood, cultured in vitro. The chain uses TRBV11-2 and TRBJ1-6; TRBD1 might be the D gene, on 5 matching bases. The receptor was isolated from a human donor in good health. The CDR3 region: CASSLDAGYNSPLHF. The sequence in DNA is TGTGCCAGCAGCTTAGATGCAGGGTATAATTCACCCCTCCACTTT.